The sequence of this T cell receptor beta chain was determined in a study of Tregs in tolerant kidney transplant recipients. General observations from the study: Donor-specific Treg expansion exceeded global Treg expansion in tolerant patients, suggesting antigen drive. This study did not directly address biological reproducibility.

Repertoires were generated with immunoSEQ multiplex PCR, while TCRdb's copy carries only in-frame clones and drops some. The sample carries 50,000 or so clones, approximately 89% recorded once. Recipients received nonmyeloablative bone marrow transplants from related graft donors, with transient mixed chimerism. CD4+CD25+CD127- Tregs, CD4+CD25- non-Tregs, CD4 and CD8 cells were sorted. The CDR3 length is 13 residues. Trimming cost V 4 bases and J 1 base, with 7 bases left between them. Germline CDR1 is LGHNA and CDR2 is YNFKEQ. Concerning this clone itself: Its target is not known.

This specimen consisted of CD8+ T cells from blood (PBMCs), obtained 12 months after the transplant. The chain employs TRBV4-2 and TRBJ1-1, with D maybe TRBD1 (5 bases). This clonotype was sampled from a human patient who received a combined kidney and bone marrow transplant. Some T cells may be the graft donor's. The chain's CDR3 is CASSLGQNTEAFF. The CDR3 nucleotides read TGTGCCAGCAGCCTTGGACAGAACACTGAAGCTTTCTTT.